This is a list of T cell receptor beta chains from one sample in a study of CD8 T cells in Susac syndrome. One entry per CDR3 protein results from TCRdb running MiXCR on the immunoSEQ multiplex PCR reads. The sample has hundreds of thousands of distinct CDR3 sequences, 94% seen once. The sequenced sample was CD4+ T cells from PBMCs. Receptors were obtained from a human donor with Susac syndrome. The CDR3 runs from the conserved cysteine through the conserved F or W. The D gene is left open where the match is weak. Some rows have no size entry. The others give once, few or many, or a class for an expanded clone.

NA	15	TRBV12-3/TRBV12-4	TRBD1	TRBJ1-5	CASSPTTGGNQPQHF	TGTGCCAGCAGTCCTACGACAGGGGGCAATCAGCCCCAGCATTTT
NA	14	TRBV7-2	NA	TRBJ1-2	CASSLATWNYGYTF	TGTGCCAGCAGCTTAGCGACATGGAACTATGGCTACACCTTC
NA	13	TRBV7-3	NA	TRBJ2-5	CASSFGPEETQYF	TGTGCCAGCAGCTTTGGTCCAGAAGAGACCCAGTACTTC
once	15	TRBV9	TRBD1	TRBJ2-2	CASSRSTGSAGELFF	TGTGCCAGCAGCAGGTCGACAGGGTCGGCCGGGGAGCTGTTTTTT
NA	13	TRBV29-1	NA	TRBJ1-5	CSVEVDGNQPQHF	TGCAGCGTCGAGGTAGATGGCAATCAGCCCCAGCATTTT
NA	17	TRBV20-1	TRBD2	TRBJ2-5	CSALGGLAGLKWETQYF	TGCAGTGCTCTTGGAGGACTAGCGGGCCTTAAGTGGGAGACCCAGTACTTC
NA	15	TRBV6-6	TRBD2	TRBJ2-1	CASRPRGLASDEQFF	TGTGCCAGCAGGCCCCGGGGACTAGCGTCCGATGAGCAGTTCTTC
NA	14	TRBV29-1	NA	TRBJ1-2	CSVEVGDQEDGYTF	TGCAGCGTTGAAGTCGGGGACCAGGAGGATGGCTACACCTTC
NA	16	TRBV30	TRBD2	TRBJ2-5	CAWRSRLAGLQETQYF	TGTGCCTGGAGATCCCGCCTAGCGGGGTTACAAGAGACCCAGTACTTC
NA	14	TRBV19	NA	TRBJ1-1	CASSPSTKSTEAFF	TGTGCCAGTAGCCCCTCGACCAAATCCACTGAAGCTTTCTTT
NA	18	TRBV6-4	TRBD1	TRBJ1-5	CASTRGQGDEWGDQPQHF	TGTGCCAGCACGCGGGGACAGGGAGACGAGTGGGGGGATCAGCCCCAGCATTTT
NA	15	TRBV18	TRBD1	TRBJ1-1	CASSPEGGRNTEAFF	TGTGCCAGCTCACCCGAAGGGGGCAGGAACACTGAAGCTTTCTTT
NA	17	TRBV18	TRBD1	TRBJ1-2	CASSPQSGTAVGYGYTF	TGTGCCAGCTCACCACAATCCGGGACAGCTGTTGGCTATGGCTACACCTTC
NA	14	TRBV6-2/TRBV6-3	NA	TRBJ1-1	CASSWDTMNTEAFF	TGTGCCAGCAGTTGGGACACGATGAACACTGAAGCTTTCTTT
NA	14	TRBV12-3/TRBV12-4	NA	TRBJ2-7	CASSPRGTVYEQYF	TGTGCCAGCAGTCCACGGGGGACCGTCTACGAGCAGTACTTC
NA	13	TRBV20-1	NA	TRBJ1-1	CSARGGYSTEVFF	TGCAGTGCCCGCGGGGGTTATAGCACTGAAGTTTTCTTT
NA	12	TRBV24-1	NA	TRBJ1-6	CATSDFGGTLHF	TGTGCCACCAGTGATTTCGGGGGGACCCTCCACTTT
NA	15	TRBV10-3	NA	TRBJ1-5	CAISEGGNSNQPQHF	TGTGCCATCAGTGAAGGAGGAAATAGCAATCAGCCCCAGCATTTT
NA	14	TRBV28	TRBD1	TRBJ1-2	CASSPWDRTYGYTF	TGTGCCAGCAGTCCGTGGGACAGAACATATGGCTACACCTTC
NA	15	TRBV9	TRBD1	TRBJ1-1	CASSARGQMNTEVFF	TGTGCCAGCAGCGCTCGGGGACAGATGAACACTGAAGTTTTCTTT
NA	13	TRBV7-2	NA	TRBJ2-5	CASSKAAAETQYF	TGTGCCAGCAGCAAAGCAGCGGCGGAGACCCAGTACTTC
NA	16	TRBV6-6	TRBD1	TRBJ2-4	CASSYRDRDGKNIQYF	TGTGCCAGCAGTTACCGGGACAGGGACGGTAAAAACATTCAGTACTTC
NA	16	TRBV5-1	NA	TRBJ2-7	CASSLGVSQGGNEQYF	TGCGCCAGCAGCTTGGGTGTGTCACAGGGAGGAAACGAGCAGTACTTC
NA	16	TRBV30	NA	TRBJ2-7	CAWRREYRVGSYEQYF	TGTGCCTGGAGGCGGGAGTACAGGGTGGGCTCCTACGAGCAGTACTTC
NA	14	TRBV2	TRBD2	TRBJ2-3	CASRRGGRADTQYF	TGTGCCAGCAGACGGGGGGGCAGGGCAGATACGCAGTATTTT
NA	14	TRBV7-3	TRBD1	TRBJ1-2	CASSLTYRGGGYTF	TGTGCCAGCAGCTTAACGTACAGGGGAGGTGGCTACACCTTC
NA	16	TRBV4-2	NA	TRBJ2-7	CASSQDTRGLSYEQYF	TGTGCCAGCAGCCAAGATACCCGGGGCCTGTCCTACGAGCAGTACTTC
NA	13	TRBV20-1	TRBD2	TRBJ2-5	CSARQAGVETQYF	TGCAGTGCTAGACAAGCGGGGGTAGAGACCCAGTACTTC
NA	14	TRBV7-2	NA	TRBJ2-5	CASSHQDIKETQYF	TGTGCCAGCAGCCATCAGGACATAAAGGAGACCCAGTACTTC
NA	17	TRBV9	TRBD1	TRBJ1-1	CASSPQGRGQGGTEAFF	TGTGCCAGCAGCCCTCAGGGGCGGGGACAGGGGGGCACTGAAGCTTTCTTT
NA	15	TRBV6-2/TRBV6-3	NA	TRBJ1-2	CASSFNPMSNYGYTF	TGTGCCAGCAGCTTCAACCCTATGTCTAACTATGGCTACACCTTC
NA	13	TRBV20-1	TRBD1	TRBJ2-3	CSARAQGTDTQYF	TGCAGTGCTAGAGCACAGGGGACAGATACGCAGTATTTT
NA	16	TRBV30	NA	TRBJ2-7	CAWSPTQGGASYEQYF	TGTGCCTGGAGTCCTACCCAGGGGGGGGCCTCCTACGAGCAGTACTTC
NA	15	TRBV30	NA	TRBJ1-6	CAWSTVGGTNSPLHF	TGTGCCTGGAGTACGGTGGGGGGAACGAATTCACCCCTCCACTTT
NA	13	TRBV15	TRBD2	TRBJ2-1	CATSRLAGGEQFF	TGTGCCACCAGCAGACTAGCGGGGGGCGAGCAGTTCTTC
NA	16	TRBV28	NA	TRBJ2-1	CASRKQGNLPYNEQFF	TGTGCCAGCAGAAAACAGGGAAACTTGCCCTACAATGAGCAGTTCTTC
NA	14	TRBV27	TRBD1	TRBJ2-5	CASSPDRGGETQYF	TGTGCCAGCAGTCCGGACAGGGGGGGAGAGACCCAGTACTTC
NA	16	TRBV7-2	NA	TRBJ2-1	CASSLLVLGSYNEQFF	TGTGCCAGCAGCCTCCTTGTTCTAGGCTCCTACAATGAGCAGTTCTTC
NA	13	TRBV29-1	NA	TRBJ2-1	CSVGGGLYNEQFF	TGCAGCGTTGGCGGGGGCCTATACAATGAGCAGTTCTTC
NA	14	TRBV6-5	NA	TRBJ2-7	CASSRSLQGYEQYF	TGTGCCAGCAGTCGGTCACTACAAGGGTACGAGCAGTACTTC
few	14	TRBV7-2	NA	TRBJ2-5	CASSLRTVQETQYF	TGTGCCAGCAGCTTAAGGACAGTCCAAGAGACCCAGTACTTC
NA	13	TRBV20-1	NA	TRBJ1-3	CSATISSGNTIYF	TGCAGTGCTACGATCAGCTCTGGAAACACCATATATTTT
NA	14	TRBV6-2/TRBV6-3	TRBD1	TRBJ1-1	CASSYGQGATEAFF	TGTGCCAGCAGTTACGGACAGGGGGCCACTGAAGCTTTCTTT
NA	15	TRBV27	NA	TRBJ1-2	CASSLGQAEFYGYTF	TGTGCCAGCAGTTTAGGGCAGGCCGAGTTCTATGGCTACACCTTC
NA	16	TRBV20-1	TRBD2	TRBJ2-3	CSARGSSGAHTDTQYF	TGCAGTGCTAGAGGGTCTAGCGGGGCCCACACAGATACGCAGTATTTT
NA	17	TRBV6-2/TRBV6-3	NA	TRBJ2-2	CASSSGVWGPNTGELFF	TGTGCCAGCAGTTCAGGCGTATGGGGCCCGAACACCGGGGAGCTGTTTTTT
NA	16	TRBV28	TRBD1	TRBJ1-2	CASSPSVAGGGYGYTF	TGTGCCAGCAGTCCCTCAGTTGCAGGGGGCGGCTATGGCTACACCTTC
NA	14	TRBV30	NA	TRBJ1-5	CAWREGYSNQPQHF	TGTGCCTGGAGGGAGGGGTATAGCAATCAGCCCCAGCATTTT
NA	13	TRBV9	NA	TRBJ2-7	CASSQLRSTRQYF	TGTGCCAGCAGCCAGCTTAGGTCTACGAGGCAGTACTTC
NA	14	TRBV24-1	NA	TRBJ2-1	CATSDNRGGNEQFF	TGTGCCACCAGTGATAACCGTGGGGGTAATGAGCAGTTCTTC
NA	17	TRBV12-3/TRBV12-4	TRBD1	TRBJ1-1	CASSLAGQGKANTEAFF	TGTGCCAGCAGTTTAGCCGGACAGGGTAAAGCGAACACTGAAGCTTTCTTT
NA	12	TRBV7-2	NA	TRBJ2-1	CASSLVADIVFF	TGTGCCAGCAGCTTAGTCGCGGACATTGTATTCTTC
NA	17	TRBV6-1	TRBD2	TRBJ2-5	CASTPTGTSGIQETQYF	TGTGCCAGCACCCCGACGGGGACTAGCGGGATACAAGAGACCCAGTACTTC
once	14	TRBV5-1	TRBD2	TRBJ2-5	CASSVGGEVETQYF	TGCGCCAGCAGCGTGGGAGGGGAGGTCGAGACCCAGTACTTC
NA	15	TRBV5-1	NA	TRBJ2-7	CASSLAGVPTYEQYF	TGCGCCAGCAGCTTGGCCGGGGTCCCCACCTACGAGCAGTACTTC